This record covers a single T cell receptor beta chain. There are many counts of this clonotype. No antigen is known for it. Nothing much larger sits one base from this clone, and base qualities are not available. This sample stems from a study of identical twins (dated by TCRdb to the mid-2010s). About the full investigation: The study deep-sequenced TCR alpha and beta repertoires from monozygotic twins, unrelated adults of various ages and cord blood to test whether fetal clonotypes persist. To rule out contamination, replicate twin experiments were performed at different times with different library preparation protocols. General study outcomes and caveats: Abundant cord blood beta clonotypes had fewer insertions, young adult naive repertoires showed a similar but weaker trend, and memory repertoires showed no such trend. Conclusions relied on cross-sectional statistical analysis, since the same donors could not be followed over many years. Invariant T cells such as MAIT and iNKT could partly confound zero-insertion analyses, although diverse VJ usage argued against such confounding for most clonotypes. In monozygotic twins, recombination models systematically underestimated out-of-frame TCR alpha sharing, but the models matched the sharing seen between unrelated individuals. Compared with coincidental sharing between unrelated individuals, out-of-frame TCR alpha sequences shared between twins showed an excess of sequences with low generation probability. The excess sharing between twins in beta out-of-frame sequences was weaker because fewer shared sequences reduced the signal-to-noise ratio.

For this chain, trimming is 4 bases at the V end and 3 bases at the J end, and the number of junction bases without a gene match is 7. The CDR3 measures 15 amino acids from cysteine to phenylalanine. Solely the CDR3 DNA is kept, with 45 bases framed from the first base. CDR1 and CDR2, looked up from the germline V gene, are SGHDT and YYEEEE. Library preparation used 5' RACE. Sequencing was carried out with an Illumina HiSeq 2000. A universal primer binding site was introduced by template switching, and a unique molecular identifier was present in the final cDNA, enabling accurate counting of TCR cDNA molecules. Specific primers in the conserved constant-segment region were used to synthesize first-strand cDNA for the TCR alpha and beta chains. To control for contamination, every cDNA library carried two barcodes: a SMART-Mk sample barcode plus Illumina barcodes. TruSeq adapter sequences, together with Illumina sample barcodes, were added in two successive PCR steps. The Illumina HiSeq platform was used with custom primers to sequence TCR alpha and beta cDNA libraries. As for the original processing: Raw reads were processed with MiGEC to extract unique molecular identifiers, and MiXCR was used to determine CDR3 positions. Recombination models were inferred per individual with the repgenHMM and IGoR tools using an EM algorithm. The analysis of shared clonotypes was done with the tcR package in R, with sharing normalized by the product of cloneset sizes. Out-of-frame nonproductive sequences were analyzed to study raw recombination free of thymic and clonal selection effects. TCRdb took the public reads, trimmed them with fastp at Q25, ran MiXCR for clone calling and kept in-frame beta chains. Rows merge per CDR3 protein into single entries with the most common DNA and genes. TCRdb assigned the V and J calls; the authors' analysis was not used. The sample includes 550,000 to 800,000 distinct CDR3 sequences, with 7% to 7.5% observed a single time. 1.5% to 2% of the sample belongs to the ten largest clones.

Every donor in the study was a healthy Caucasian. The twin cohort consisted of three pairs of female monozygotic twins, all aged 18 to 29 years. Peripheral blood mononuclear cells were the source from which RNA for the TCR libraries was isolated. Another study also made use of these data, one on yellow fever vaccine responses in identical twins. The second paper further reports: The T cell response to vaccination in identical twins was reported by the authors to appear partly convergent and partly personalized. In the study, vaccine-responding T cell clones were precisely tracked in identical twins.

The TCR comes from a woman aged 18-35 years in good health. Sequenced material: PBMCs. The receptor chain draws on TRBV5-6 and TRBJ2-3, and TRBD1 matches 8 of the central bases. The CDR3 in this case is CASSPDRGVTDTQYF. In nucleotide form, the sequence is TGTGCCAGCAGCCCTGACAGGGGAGTTACAGATACGCAGTATTTT. This CDR3, with the reference TRBV5-6 and TRBJ2-3 proteins standing in past its ends, gives the full variable domain DAGVTQSPTHLIKTRGQQVTLRCSPKSGHDTVSWYQQALGQGPQFIFQYYEEEERQRGNFPDRFSGHQFPNYSSELNVNALLLGDSALYLCASSPDRGVTDTQYFGPGTRLTVL.